This T cell receptor beta chain came from a study of cytomegalovirus exposure and HLA in healthy donors. Study-wide results and limits: Associated with cytomegalovirus, according to the listing, were about 160 TCR beta chains.

Some clones are missing from TCRdb's copy, which holds only in-frame ones; the method was immunoSEQ multiplex PCR. The table shows about 60,000 clones, with around 96% occurring only once. V gave up 7 bases and J gave up 5 bases, with 21 bases separating them. The germline V gene encodes CDR1 LNHDA and CDR2 SQIVND (reference sequence). This CDR3 spans 16 amino acids. As concerns this clone: What it binds is not known.

The V call is TRBV19, the J call TRBJ1-5; possibly TRBD1 for D (5 bases). The sequencing sample was made of PBMCs. The receptor comes from a man younger than 35 in good health and CMV-seronegative. The CDR3 spells CASTQSLTDGYQPQHF. The CDR3 region has the DNA TGTGCCAGTACCCAGTCGTTGACAGACGGCTATCAGCCCCAGCATTTT.